The clone carrying this T cell receptor beta chain was picked up one time. The data were taken from a study of blood T cell repertoires in COVID-19. Across the study: Italy, Spain and the United States were the sources of the convalescent and acute COVID-19 samples.

Participants were aged 18 to 89 years, lived in roughly 23 US areas, and enrolled virtually. The method was immunoSEQ multiplex PCR; TCRdb's version includes in-frame clones alone and lacks a portion of them. The table includes 200,000 to 250,000 clones, around nine tenths detected once. Germline assignment: CDR1 MRHNA and CDR2 SNTAGT. Deletions cut 9 bases from V and 1 base from J, with 12 bases between. The CDR3 is 14 amino acids. The sequenced material came from PBMCs or T cells enriched from blood (not recorded which). The sequence was collected from a man aged 30 to 45 who had recovered from COVID-19. The rearrangement links TRBV6-4 to TRBJ1-4; TRBD1 might be the D (5 bases). The CDR3 sequence is CASLEQVTNEKLFF. CDR3 nucleotide sequence: TGTGCCAGTTTGGAACAGGTAACTAATGAAAAACTGTTTTTT.